This TCR beta chain is drawn from a study of CD8+ T cells in alopecia areata. The overall study: Treatment of the treated patients consisted of oral tofacitinib, 5 to 10 mg twice daily. A 6-month off-drug phase came after tofacitinib, which had lasted 6 to 18 months.

Treatment reported: oral pan-JAK inhibitor, 5-10 mg twice daily. Lesional scalp punch biopsies and peripheral blood were collected from alopecia areata patients. Overall study results and limits: Scalp and blood samples kept many expanded lesional clones throughout tofacitinib.

Investigators isolated RNA and reverse transcribed it into cDNA to act as the sequencing template. Method: immunoSEQ multiplex PCR; TCRdb's copy keeps in-frame clones and lacks some. The sample lists 85,000 to 95,000 clones; approximately 70% were seen once. Worth noting for this clone: What it binds is not known.

The CDR3 consists of 14 residues. The trim removed 4 bases at V and 3 bases at J, leaving 4 bases unmatched. CDR1 is SGDLS and CDR2 is YYNGEE in the germline V gene. The material was CD8+ T cells sorted from blood, obtained at approximately week 42, from a patient treated with tofacitinib. This chain connects TRBV9 to TRBJ1-2; 9 bases align to TRBD1. The sequence derives from a human donor with alopecia areata. The DNA of the CDR3 is TGTGCCAGCAGCTCGGGACAGGGAGACTATGGCTACACCTTC. It specifies CASSSGQGDYGYTF.